This is a list of T cell receptor beta chains from one sample in a study of control samples from healthy donors and cancer patients. Data came from immunoSEQ multiplex PCR; TCRdb stores just in-frame clones and leaves some out. This sample carries about 120,000 clones, 93% of them seen once, and the ten largest clones take approximately 2.5%. Sequences were obtained from blood. The receptors come from a man aged 25-45 years in good health. The CDR3 runs from the conserved cysteine through the conserved F or W. D genes are given only for firm matches. Not all rows give a size; the values are once, few, many and, for expanded clones, a class.

.,TRBJ2-7,.,TRBV28,TGTGCCAGCACTCGGGGAATCCCCGGGCTCGAGCAGTACTTC,CASTRGIPGLEQYF
.,TRBJ1-2,.,TRBV7-9,TGTGCCAGCAGCTTAGATGAGGCGGGCTATGGCTACACCTTC,CASSLDEAGYGYTF
.,TRBJ2-5,.,TRBV27,TGTGCCAGCAGGTACCAAGAGACCCAGTACTTC,CASRYQETQYF
.,TRBJ1-1,.,TRBV6-4,TGTGCCAGCAGCGCGACAGGGAACACTGAAGCTTTCTTT,CASSATGNTEAFF
once,TRBJ1-2,.,TRBV27,TGTGCCAGCAGTTTAAACAGGAACTATGGCTACACCTTC,CASSLNRNYGYTF
.,TRBJ2-1,TRBD2,TRBV9,TGTGCCAGCAGCGTAGGTGGGACTAGCGGGGGCAATGAGCAGTTCTTC,CASSVGGTSGGNEQFF
.,TRBJ1-2,TRBD1,TRBV30,TGTGCCTGGAGGATAGCCGACAGGGCTAACTATGGCTACACCTTC,CAWRIADRANYGYTF
.,TRBJ2-5,.,TRBV29-1,TGCAGCGTTCCGTCGGGGCAGGGGACCCAGTACTTC,CSVPSGQGTQYF
once,TRBJ2-4,TRBD1,TRBV19,TGTGCCAGTAGACCGACAGGGCGAGCCAAAAACATTCAGTACTTC,CASRPTGRAKNIQYF
once,TRBJ1-5,TRBD1,TRBV5-1,TGCGCCAGCAGCTTGGGGGACAGAAATCAGCCCCAGCATTTT,CASSLGDRNQPQHF
.,TRBJ2-2,.,TRBV7-9,TGTGCCAGCAGCTCTCCCCCGACAGGATTCACCGGGGAGCTGTTTTTT,CASSSPPTGFTGELFF
.,TRBJ1-1,.,TRBV19,TGTGCCAGTAGCCCCCGCAGGACTATGAACACTGAAGCTTTCTTT,CASSPRRTMNTEAFF
.,TRBJ2-3,TRBD2,TRBV19,TGTGCCAGTAGTATCGGCGGCGGGGGATGGGGTGGGTCAGATACGCAGTATTTT,CASSIGGGGWGGSDTQYF
.,TRBJ1-6,TRBD1,TRBV6-5,TGTGCCAGCAGTTACTTGGGACAGGGGAGCTCACCCCTCCACTTT,CASSYLGQGSSPLHF
few,TRBJ2-2,TRBD1,TRBV2,TGTGCCAGCAAGACAGGGGGCGTGAGCGGGGAGCTGTTTTTT,CASKTGGVSGELFF
.,TRBJ1-2,.,TRBV9,TGTGCCAGCAGCGTAGGGGAGGGGAACTATGGCTACACCTTC,CASSVGEGNYGYTF
.,TRBJ2-1,.,TRBV27,TGTGCCAGCAGTTTATCGAGGGGGGATGAGCAGTTCTTC,CASSLSRGDEQFF
once,TRBJ2-1,.,TRBV9,TGTGCCAGCAGCGCCTTACTAGAGTCGGGTGAGCAGTTCTTC,CASSALLESGEQFF
.,TRBJ2-3,.,TRBV30,TGTGCCTGGACCGAACTAGCTACGCAGTATTTT,CAWTELATQYF
once,TRBJ1-4,.,TRBV24-1,TGTGCCACCAGTGATCCCCGGACTAATGAAAAACTGTTTTTT,CATSDPRTNEKLFF
.,TRBJ1-6,TRBD1,TRBV27,TGTGCCAGCAGTTATGTGGACAGGGATAATTCACCCCTCCACTTT,CASSYVDRDNSPLHF
.,TRBJ2-5,.,TRBV5-1,TGCGCCAGCAGCTTGGGACCGCAAGAGACCCAGTACTTC,CASSLGPQETQYF
.,TRBJ1-5,.,TRBV28,TGTGCCAGCAGTTTACGGCAGGGCAGCAATCAGCCCCAGCATTTT,CASSLRQGSNQPQHF
once,TRBJ2-3,.,TRBV6-5,TGTGCCAGTGTCGCCAGGGTGGGCACAGATACGCAGTATTTT,CASVARVGTDTQYF
.,TRBJ2-3,.,TRBV5-1,TGCGCCAGCAGCTTGAGTGATCCCACAGATACGCAGTATTTT,CASSLSDPTDTQYF
.,TRBJ2-3,.,TRBV5-1,TGCGCCAGCAGCTCAGTGATACCGCAGGGGATAGATACGCAGTATTTT,CASSSVIPQGIDTQYF
once,TRBJ1-5,.,TRBV10-1,TGCGCCAGCAGTGAGGGGGGCCCTCAGCCCCAGCATTTT,CASSEGGPQPQHF
.,TRBJ1-2,.,TRBV14,TGTGCCAGCAGCCCTAGCCTGGGGAGGGAAGGCTACACCTTC,CASSPSLGREGYTF
once,TRBJ2-5,.,TRBV27,TGTGCCAGCAGTTCCCCGGGTATGAAAGAGACCCAGTACTTC,CASSSPGMKETQYF
.,TRBJ2-5,TRBD2,TRBV4-2,TGTGCCAGCAGCCAAGAGACGGGACTAGCGGGGGGCCCACAAGAGACCCAGTACTTC,CASSQETGLAGGPQETQYF
.,TRBJ2-7,TRBD2,TRBV6-1,TGTGCCAGCAGTGACGCCTCACTAGCGGGGGGCCTCTACGAGCAGTACTTC,CASSDASLAGGLYEQYF
.,TRBJ1-5,.,TRBV6-6,TGTGCCAGCAGTTACTCGACAGGCAATCAGCCCCAGCATTTT,CASSYSTGNQPQHF
.,TRBJ1-3,.,TRBV2,TGTGCCAGCAGTGATCAGGGTGGAAACACCATATATTTT,CASSDQGGNTIYF
.,TRBJ1-6,.,TRBV6-5,TGTGCCAGCAGTCCCCTGGCTTGGGGATCACCCCTCCACTTT,CASSPLAWGSPLHF
.,TRBJ2-7,TRBD1,TRBV7-9,TGTGCCAGCAGCCCGGCAGGCAGGGGGCTCTACGAGCAGTACTTC,CASSPAGRGLYEQYF
.,TRBJ1-1,.,TRBV28,TGTGCCAGCAGTCCCCGAACAGGTTTAAACACTGAAGCTTTCTTT,CASSPRTGLNTEAFF
.,TRBJ1-5,.,TRBV30,TGTGCCTGGACCCGTTCCGACAAGCAGCCCCAGCATTTT,CAWTRSDKQPQHF
.,TRBJ2-3,.,TRBV4-2,TGTGCCAGCAGCCAAGATTCTGGGCGGAGTCTCACAGATACGCAGTATTTT,CASSQDSGRSLTDTQYF
.,TRBJ1-1,.,TRBV12-3/TRBV12-4,TGTGCCAGCGGTAATACTGAAGCTTTCTTT,CASGNTEAFF
few,TRBJ1-2,TRBD1,TRBV28,TGTGCCAGCAGTTTTACAGGGGGTTCTAACTATGGCTACACCTTC,CASSFTGGSNYGYTF
.,TRBJ2-1,.,TRBV27,TGTGCCAGCAGTTTCAGTAACAATGAGCAGTTCTTC,CASSFSNNEQFF
once,TRBJ1-2,.,TRBV6-4,TGTGCCAGCAGTGACCGAACCCGGGGCTACACCTTC,CASSDRTRGYTF
few,TRBJ2-2,.,TRBV6-5,TGTGCCAGCAGCCATAGCGTTGACACCGGGGAGCTGTTTTTT,CASSHSVDTGELFF
.,TRBJ2-3,.,TRBV3-1/TRBV3-2,TGTGCCAGCAGCCATGAGGGGGGGCTGACAGATACGCAGTATTTT,CASSHEGGLTDTQYF
.,TRBJ2-1,.,TRBV28,TGTGCCAGCAGTCCGGTCCGTCAGGGGAATGAGCAGTTCTTC,CASSPVRQGNEQFF
.,TRBJ2-1,.,TRBV7-2,TGTGCCAGCAGCTTAAGGGGTTCGAATGAGCAGTTCTTC,CASSLRGSNEQFF
few,TRBJ2-1,.,TRBV19,TGTGCCAGTAGTATAACTCAGGGGCAGGATGAGCAGTTCTTC,CASSITQGQDEQFF
.,TRBJ1-2,.,TRBV18,TGTGCCAGCTCACCAGACCGCCTAGGTGGCTACACCTTC,CASSPDRLGGYTF
.,TRBJ2-1,.,TRBV2,TGTGCCAGCAGTGAAGCTTCCAGCAGCTCCTACAATGAGCAGTTCTTC,CASSEASSSSYNEQFF
.,TRBJ1-2,.,TRBV18,TGTGCCAGCTCACCAGAGGGTACCCAGTTCTATGGCTACACCTTC,CASSPEGTQFYGYTF